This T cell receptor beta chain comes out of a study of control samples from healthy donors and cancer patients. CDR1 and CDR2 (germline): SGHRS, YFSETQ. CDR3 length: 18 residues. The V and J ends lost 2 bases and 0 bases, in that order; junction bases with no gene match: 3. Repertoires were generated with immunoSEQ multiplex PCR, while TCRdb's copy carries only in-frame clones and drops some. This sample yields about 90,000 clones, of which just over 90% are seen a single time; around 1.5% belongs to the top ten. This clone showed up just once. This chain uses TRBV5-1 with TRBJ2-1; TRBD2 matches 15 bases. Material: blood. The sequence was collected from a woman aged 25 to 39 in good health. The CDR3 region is CASSFRTSGRVSYNEQFF. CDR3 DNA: TGCGCCAGCAGCTTCCGGACTAGCGGGAGGGTCTCCTACAATGAGCAGTTCTTC. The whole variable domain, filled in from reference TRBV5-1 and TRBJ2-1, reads KAGVTQTPRYLIKTRGQQVTLSCSPISGHRSVSWYQQTPGQGLQFLFEYFSETQRNKGNFPGRFSGRQFSNSRSEMNVSTLELGDSALYLCASSFRTSGRVSYNEQFFGPGTRLTVL.